Each of the 15 T cell receptor beta chains below was sequenced from the same sample in a study of CD8+ T cells in alopecia areata. Treatment noted: oral pan-JAK inhibitor, 5-10 mg twice daily. Following RNA extraction, reverse transcription yielded cDNA that acted as the sequencing template. Sequencing was performed with immunoSEQ multiplex PCR; in TCRdb, only in-frame clones are kept and a portion is missing. The sample consists of under 300,000 clones, 60% of them appearing once. Sequencing used CD4+ T cells sorted from blood, obtained around week 53, from a patient treated with tofacitinib. These receptors originate from a human donor with alopecia areata.

The V and J genes are TRBV29-1 and TRBJ2-3; the D call may be TRBD1 or TRBD2 (7 bases each). From germline, CDR1 is SQVTM and CDR2 ANQGSEA. The CDR3 sequence is 14 residues long. The V end lost 6 bases, the J end lost 2 bases, and 15 bases lay between the germline ends. The CDR3 DNA reads as TGCAGCGTAACGACAGGGACTATCACAGATACGCAGTATTTT. Translation gives CSVTTGTITDTQYF.

This chain connects TRBV7-2 to TRBJ2-1, with D hard to call. This CDR3 comprises 14 residues. V gave up 5 bases and J gave up 5 bases, with 13 bases separating them. The V gene's germline CDR1 is SGHTA and CDR2 FQGNSA. CDR3 DNA sequence: TGTGCCAGCAGCCAACGGGCAGTTAACAATGAGCAGTTCTTC. This gives the protein CASSQRAVNNEQFF.

As to this clone: This sample includes further DNA sequences coding for the same CDR3. Here the CDR3 reads CSVGGGYGYTF. CDR3 in DNA: TGCAGCGTTGGAGGGGGCTATGGCTACACCTTC. The chain joins TRBV29-1 to TRBJ1-2; D might be TRBD1 (6 bases). Trimming shortened V by 4 bases and J by 4 bases, and 7 bases separated the two germline ends. The CDR3 length is 11 residues. The germline V gene encodes CDR1 SQVTM and CDR2 ANQGSEA. Full variable domain (remainder filled in from reference TRBV29-1 and TRBJ1-2): SAVISQKPSRDICQRGTSLTIQCQVDSQVTMMFWYRQQPGQSLTLIATANQGSEATYESGFVIDKFPISRPNLTFSTLTVSNMSPEDSSIYLCSVGGGYGYTFGSGTRLTVV.

V gene TRBV29-1 combines with J gene TRBJ2-1; 10 positions match TRBD1. V shed 7 bases and J 2 bases; nucleotides not matched to a gene: 2. CDR1 SQVTM and CDR2 ANQGSEA come from the germline V gene. The CDR3 length is 13 residues. CDR3 in DNA: TGCAGCGCCGGGACAGGGGCCTACAATGAGCAGTTCTTC. Encoded protein: CSAGTGAYNEQFF.

V gene TRBV29-1 combines with J gene TRBJ2-3; 7 bases agree with TRBD1. The CDR3 is 12 residues long. Trimming at V came to 7 bases and at J to 4 bases, leaving 5 bases not matched to a gene. Germline V gene data show CDR1 as SQVTM and CDR2 as ANQGSEA. CDR3: CSAMTGPDTQYF. The CDR3 coding sequence is TGCAGCGCGATGACAGGGCCAGATACGCAGTATTTT.

This clone has a handful of counts. This chain links TRBV2 with TRBJ1-1; TRBD1 is a possible D gene (5 bases). Deletions cut 8 bases from V and 1 base from J, with 14 bases between. The CDR3 consists of 14 residues. From germline, CDR1 is SNHLY and CDR2 FYNNEI. DNA of the CDR3: TGTGCCAGCGGGGAGGGACGCAAGAACACTGAAGCTTTCTTT. As protein: CASGEGRKNTEAFF.

This clone was found a few times. The chain uses TRBV29-1 and TRBJ2-3; D gene ambiguous. V was trimmed by 0 bases and J by 5 bases, leaving 9 bases between them. This CDR3 is 13 amino acids long. Germline V gene lookup returns CDR1 SQVTM and CDR2 ANQGSEA. CDR3 sequence: CSVEDLWGDTQYF. CDR3 in DNA: TGCAGCGTTGAAGATCTTTGGGGAGATACGCAGTATTTT.

This clone has more than one count but fewer than ten. The chain is built from TRBV29-1 and TRBJ2-5, with 7 bases fitting TRBD2. This CDR3 is 15 amino acids long. CDR1 SQVTM and CDR2 ANQGSEA come from the germline V gene. J lost 7 bases, V lost 5 bases, and 16 bases had no gene match. CDR3 sequence reads: CSVTAGPDIKGTQYF. In DNA, the CDR3 is TGCAGCGTTACAGCGGGGCCCGACATTAAGGGGACCCAGTACTTC. Complete variable domain (other parts from reference TRBV29-1 and TRBJ2-5): SAVISQKPSRDICQRGTSLTIQCQVDSQVTMMFWYRQQPGQSLTLIATANQGSEATYESGFVIDKFPISRPNLTFSTLTVSNMSPEDSSIYLCSVTAGPDIKGTQYFGPGTRLLVL.

The V and J genes are TRBV5-4 and TRBJ2-5; tentatively, D is TRBD1 (5 bases). Germline-derived CDR1 and CDR2 are SGHNT and YYREEE (reference sequence). Trimming pared 4 bases from V and 5 bases from J, leaving 9 bases between. The CDR3 covers 12 residues. DNA of the CDR3: TGTGCCAGCAGCACAAACAGGGAGACCCAGTACTTC. Protein sequence: CASSTNRETQYF.

As to this clone: In the same sample, other DNA sequences code for this CDR3. This sequence joins TRBV29-1 and TRBJ2-7; a possible D gene is TRBD1 (6 bases). The ends were cut back, 4 bases at V and 2 bases at J, with 9 bases in the middle. The germline CDR1 and CDR2 sequences are SQVTM and ANQGSEA. This CDR3 spans 12 amino acids. In nucleotides, the CDR3 is TGCAGCGTTGTAACAGGGACCTACGAGCAGTACTTC. Translated, it gives CSVVTGTYEQYF.

The chain uses TRBV11-2 and TRBJ2-5; D may match TRBD1 or TRBD2 (5 bases each). CDR1 SGHAT and CDR2 FQNNGV come from the germline V gene. Trimming pared 5 bases from V and 5 bases from J, leaving 9 bases between. There are 12 residues in the CDR3. The CDR3 nucleotides are TGTGCCAGCAGCGGGGGTGGGGAGACCCAGTACTTC. As protein: CASSGGGETQYF.

V and J are TRBV5-1 and TRBJ1-2; D perhaps matches TRBD1 (5 bases). V gave up 5 bases and J gave up 2 bases, with 13 bases separating them. Looked up from germline, CDR1 is SGHRS and CDR2 is YFSETQ. The CDR3 has 14 residues. CDR3 residues: CASSEGRRNYGYTF. The CDR3 region has the DNA TGCGCCAGCAGTGAGGGACGTCGAAACTATGGCTACACCTTC.

The chain uses TRBV14 and TRBJ2-7; perhaps TRBD1 as D (6 bases). Between the trimmed V and J ends, which lost 4 bases and 0 bases, there was a span of 10 bases. Germline V lookup: CDR1 SGHDN, CDR2 FVKESK. This CDR3 contains 14 residues. The CDR3 reads CASSPTGISYEQYF. DNA of the CDR3: TGTGCCAGCAGCCCTACAGGGATCTCCTACGAGCAGTACTTC.

This clone showed up just a few times. The chain employs TRBV7-2 and TRBJ2-2; the match to TRBD2 covers 7 bases. CDR3 size: 15 residues. Germline CDR1 and CDR2: SGHTA and FQGNSA. The trim removed 2 bases at V and 7 bases at J, leaving 7 bases unmatched. In DNA, the CDR3 is TGTGCCAGCAGCTTACTTGGCGGGGGAATCGGGGAGCTGTTTTTT. This sequence encodes CASSLLGGGIGELFF.

The gene calls are TRBV6-5 and TRBJ2-7; tentatively, D is TRBD1 (6 bases). V was pared by 2 bases and J by 4 bases, with 12 bases between. Germline-derived CDR1 and CDR2 are MNHEY and SVGAGI. This CDR3 contains 14 residues. CDR3 residues: CASSYARGSYEQYF. DNA of the CDR3: TGTGCCAGCAGTTACGCGAGGGGGTCGTACGAGCAGTACTTC.